The 14 T cell receptor beta chains reported below all come from one sample, sequenced in a study of blood T cell repertoires in COVID-19. Libraries were prepared by immunoSEQ multiplex PCR; TCRdb keeps only in-frame clonotypes and omits some of them. The sample contains roughly 300,000 clones, around 87% of which appear only once. Material for sequencing was peripheral blood. The receptor source for this set is a woman aged 45-65 years who had recovered from COVID-19.

The chain carries TRBV18 and TRBJ2-1; TRBD2 agrees at 10 bases. CDR1 is KGHSH, CDR2 LQKENI, per germline. Losses at the gene ends were 8 bases for V and 1 base for J; bases not matched to a gene: 8. The CDR3 contains 16 residues. The CDR3 DNA reads TGTGCCAGCCGAACGCTAGCGGGGGAATCCTACAATGAGCAGTTCTTC. Amino acid sequence: CASRTLAGESYNEQFF. The full variable domain, in which reference TRBV18 and TRBJ2-1 provide the parts outside the CDR3, is NAGVMQNPRHLVRRRGQEARLRCSPMKGHSHVYWYRQLPEEGLKFMVYLQKENIIDESGMPKERFSAEFPKEGPSILRIQQVVRGDSAAYFCASRTLAGESYNEQFFGPGTRLTVL.

A remark on this clone: Different DNA sequences within this sample yield the same CDR3. This chain uses TRBV5-1 with TRBJ1-6, with 10 bases that match TRBD1. Unmatched junction bases numbered 4, after V lost 0 bases and J lost 10 bases. The CDR3 is 15 amino acids. Germline CDR1 SGHRS, CDR2 YFSETQ. The CDR3 sequence: CASSLAGQGWSPLHF. The CDR3 DNA is TGCGCCAGCAGCTTGGCGGGACAGGGGTGGTCACCCCTCCACTTT.

The chain carries TRBV28 and TRBJ2-2; 9 bases map to TRBD2. This CDR3 spans 15 amino acids. With V trimmed by 10 bases and J by 6 bases, 12 bases remained unmatched. Per the germline V gene, CDR1 is MDHEN and CDR2 is SYDVKM. The CDR3 loop reads CAIPALAGVPGELFF. The CDR3 region has the DNA TGTGCCATCCCGGCGTTAGCGGGAGTCCCCGGGGAGCTGTTTTTT.

This chain connects TRBV6-5 to TRBJ1-1; maybe TRBD1 (6 bases). V was shortened by 2 bases and J by 6 bases, with 16 bases between the two germline ends. The CDR3 is made up of 15 amino acids. Germline V gene sequence: CDR1 MNHEY, CDR2 SVGAGI. Here the CDR3 DNA reads TGTGCCAGCAGTTACGTCGTAAGGGGGTGGGCTGAAGCTTTCTTT. Translated: CASSYVVRGWAEAFF.

The rearrangement joins TRBV2 to TRBJ1-6; 8 bases are a match to TRBD1. Germline CDR1 and CDR2: SNHLY and FYNNEI. This CDR3 comprises 13 residues. J was trimmed by 5 bases and V by 6 bases; bases with no gene match: 0. The CDR3 loop reads CASRGQDNSPLHF. The CDR3, as DNA: TGTGCCAGCAGGGGACAGGATAATTCACCCCTCCACTTT.

The rearrangement joins TRBV19 to TRBJ2-5; 10 positions match TRBD2. The CDR3 extends over 15 amino acids. The germline CDR1 and CDR2 sequences are LNHDA and SQIVND (reference sequence). Trimming took 5 bases from V and 1 from J; bases not matched to a gene: 4. The CDR3 is CASSPSSGSQETQYF. The CDR3 DNA reads TGTGCCAGTAGTCCCTCTAGCGGGAGCCAAGAGACCCAGTACTTC.

The chain combines TRBV10-3 with TRBJ2-5; 8 bases match TRBD1. V lost 4 bases, J lost 5 bases, and 9 bases stayed unmatched. This CDR3 contains 15 residues. From germline, CDR1 is ENHRY and CDR2 SYGVKD. CDR3 sequence reads: CAISGGTGDRETQYF. The CDR3 DNA follows: TGTGCCATCAGTGGGGGGACAGGTGACCGGGAGACCCAGTACTTC.

The CDR3 sequence is CASSLEGDNQPQHF. DNA of the CDR3: TGTGCCAGCAGCTTGGAGGGGGATAATCAGCCCCAGCATTTT. The chain carries TRBV5-4 and TRBJ1-5, with D possibly TRBD1 on 6 matching bases. Trimming pared 0 bases from V and 4 bases from J, leaving 8 bases between. CDR1 and CDR2 (germline): SGHNT, YYREEE (reference sequence). This CDR3 is built from 14 residues.

The J gene is TRBJ2-7, the V gene TRBV30; possible D gene TRBD2, 6 bases. V was cut by 4 bases and J by 2 bases, with 15 bases left in between. The CDR3 has 14 residues. Germline V gene lookup returns CDR1 GTSNPN and CDR2 SVGIG (reference sequence). The CDR3 protein is CAWKAATRTYEQYF. The CDR3 coding sequence is TGTGCCTGGAAGGCTGCGACTAGAACCTACGAGCAGTACTTC.

V gene TRBV6-5 combines with J gene TRBJ1-5; the D gene is possibly TRBD1 (5 bases). Germline V CDR1 and CDR2: MNHEY, SVGAGI. The CDR3 covers 15 residues. V was clipped by 2 bases and J by 2 bases, with 10 bases between them. CDR3 region: CASSYSSGGNQPQHF. The CDR3 nucleotides are TGTGCCAGCAGTTACAGTTCGGGGGGCAATCAGCCCCAGCATTTT.

The chain uses TRBV24-1 and TRBJ2-5, with TRBD2 matching 11 bases. Germline lookup yields CDR1 KGHDR and CDR2 SFDVKD. This CDR3 comprises 16 residues. V lost 3 bases, J lost 0 bases, and 2 bases stayed unmatched. This chain's CDR3 is CATSDMTSGDQETQYF. CDR3 bases: TGTGCCACCAGTGATATGACTAGCGGGGACCAAGAGACCCAGTACTTC.

This clone was seen more than once but under ten times. V is TRBV9 and J is TRBJ2-2; 11 positions agree with TRBD1. This CDR3 region has 20 residues. Germline CDR1 reads SGDLS; CDR2 reads YYNGEE. Trimming removed 4 bases from V and 5 bases from J; junction bases left unmatched: 19. The CDR3 nucleotides are TGTGCCAGCAGCTCCCCAGGGTGGACAGGGGGCCAGGACTGGACCGGGGAGCTGTTTTTT. Its translation is CASSSPGWTGGQDWTGELFF.

The V call is TRBV4-2, the J call TRBJ2-1; weak D call: TRBD1 (5 bases). Trimming took 2 bases from V and 0 from J, leaving 11 bases between them. This CDR3 comprises 16 residues. Germline CDR1 is LGHNA and CDR2 is YNFKEQ. Here the CDR3 DNA reads TGTGCCAGCAGCCAAACAGGCTGGAGCTCCTACAATGAGCAGTTCTTC. Its protein is CASSQTGWSSYNEQFF.

This sequence joins TRBV11-2 and TRBJ1-3, with TRBD1 matching over 9 bases. CDR1 and CDR2 from the germline V gene are SGHAT and FQNNGV. The CDR3 is 16 amino acids. V dropped 3 bases and J dropped 3; count of bases not matched to a gene: 6. The CDR3 DNA sequence: TGTGCCAGCAGCTTCGACGGACAGGGGCATGGAAACACCATATATTTT. The encoded protein is CASSFDGQGHGNTIYF. Combining the CDR3 with reference TRBV11-2 and TRBJ1-3 gives the whole variable domain EAGVAQSPRYKIIEKRQSVAFWCNPISGHATLYWYQQILGQGPKLLIQFQNNGVVDDSQLPKDRFSAERLKGVDSTLKIQPAKLEDSAVYLCASSFDGQGHGNTIYFGEGSWLTVV.